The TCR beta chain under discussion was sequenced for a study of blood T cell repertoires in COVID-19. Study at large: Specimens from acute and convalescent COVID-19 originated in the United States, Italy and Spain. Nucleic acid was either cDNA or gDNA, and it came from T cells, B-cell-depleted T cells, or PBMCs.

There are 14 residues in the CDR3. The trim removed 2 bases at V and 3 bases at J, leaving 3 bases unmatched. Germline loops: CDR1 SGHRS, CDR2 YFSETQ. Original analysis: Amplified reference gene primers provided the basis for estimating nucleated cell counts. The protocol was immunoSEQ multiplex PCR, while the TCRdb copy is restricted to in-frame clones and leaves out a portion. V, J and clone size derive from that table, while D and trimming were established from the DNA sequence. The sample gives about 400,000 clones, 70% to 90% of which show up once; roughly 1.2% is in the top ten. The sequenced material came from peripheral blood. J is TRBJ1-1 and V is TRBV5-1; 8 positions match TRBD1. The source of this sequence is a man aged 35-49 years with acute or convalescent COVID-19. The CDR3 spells CASSFQGADTEAFF. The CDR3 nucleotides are TGCGCCAGCAGCTTTCAGGGGGCAGACACTGAAGCTTTCTTT.